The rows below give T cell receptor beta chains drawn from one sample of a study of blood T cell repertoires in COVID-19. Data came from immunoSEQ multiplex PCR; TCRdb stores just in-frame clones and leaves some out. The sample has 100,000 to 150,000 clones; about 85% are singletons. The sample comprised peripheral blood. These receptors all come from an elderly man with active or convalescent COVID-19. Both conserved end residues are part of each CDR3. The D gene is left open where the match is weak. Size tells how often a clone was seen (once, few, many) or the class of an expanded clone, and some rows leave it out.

CASSYDGVTEAFF | TGTGCCAGCAGTTACGACGGGGTCACTGAAGCTTTCTTT | TRBJ1-1 | TRBV6-5 | few | .
CASRARPGQDNTEAFF | TGCGCCAGCAGAGCCCGCCCGGGACAGGACAACACTGAAGCTTTCTTT | TRBJ1-1 | TRBV5-1 | once | TRBD1
CASSDGQRYGELFF | TGTGCCAGCAGTGACGGACAGCGGTACGGGGAGCTGTTTTTT | TRBJ2-2 | TRBV25-1 | . | .
CASTRGGPNEKLFF | TGCGCCAGCACAAGGGGCGGTCCTAATGAAAAACTGTTTTTT | TRBJ1-4 | TRBV5-1 | few | .
CASSSPGERDQPQHF | TGTGCCAGCAGCTCGCCCGGGGAAAGGGATCAGCCCCAGCATTTT | TRBJ1-5 | TRBV7-8 | . | .
CATSRDQGVNTGELFF | TGTGCCACCAGCAGAGACCAGGGTGTGAACACCGGGGAGCTGTTTTTT | TRBJ2-2 | TRBV15 | . | .
CASSIDSGRAFYF | TGTGCCAGTAGTATAGATAGCGGGAGGGCCTTTTACTTC | TRBJ2-5 | TRBV19 | . | TRBD2
CASSVELAGEVGTGELFF | TGTGCCAGCAGCGTAGAGCTAGCGGGGGAAGTAGGGACCGGGGAGCTGTTTTTT | TRBJ2-2 | TRBV9 | . | TRBD2
CASSLERAGYTF | TGTGCCAGCAGCTTGGAGAGGGCTGGCTACACCTTC | TRBJ1-2 | TRBV5-4 | . | .
CASSPIEGLAGTGELFF | TGCGCCAGCAGCCCAATTGAGGGACTAGCGGGCACCGGGGAGCTGTTTTTT | TRBJ2-2 | TRBV4-1 | . | TRBD2
CASSLEGASYEQYF | TGTGCCAGCAGCTTAGAGGGGGCCTCCTACGAGCAGTACTTC | TRBJ2-7 | TRBV11-2 | . | .
CAWSRGVNTEAFF | TGTGCCTGGTCCAGGGGGGTGAACACTGAAGCTTTCTTT | TRBJ1-1 | TRBV30 | . | TRBD1
CASSQGSTGRYEQYF | TGTGCCAGCAGCCAAGGCTCAACAGGTCGGTACGAGCAGTACTTC | TRBJ2-7 | TRBV3-1/TRBV3-2 | . | .
CASSSGVGDNYGYTF | TGTGCCAGCAGTTCCGGGGTCGGCGATAACTATGGCTACACCTTC | TRBJ1-2 | TRBV7-3 | . | .
CASSITREYGYTF | TGTGCCAGTAGTATAACCAGGGAATATGGCTACACCTTC | TRBJ1-2 | TRBV19 | . | .
CASRPGVYTGELFF | TGTGCCAGCAGACCAGGGGTGTACACCGGGGAGCTGTTTTTT | TRBJ2-2 | TRBV6-5 | . | .
CASGAMGLAGSYEQYF | TGTGCCAGCGGGGCTATGGGACTAGCGGGTTCCTACGAGCAGTACTTC | TRBJ2-7 | TRBV28 | once | TRBD2
CASSRGRYQETQYF | TGTGCCAGCAGTCGTGGGAGATACCAAGAGACCCAGTACTTC | TRBJ2-5 | TRBV9 | . | .
CASSQEDRISYEQYF | TGCGCCAGCAGCCAAGAGGACAGGATCTCCTACGAGCAGTACTTC | TRBJ2-7 | TRBV4-1 | . | TRBD1
CASSRSSGDSYEQYF | TGCGCCAGCAGCCGCTCTTCGGGAGACTCCTACGAGCAGTACTTC | TRBJ2-7 | TRBV4-3 | once | .
CASSLLAGRSEQYF | TGTGCCAGCAGCTTACTTGCGGGGAGGTCCGAGCAGTACTTC | TRBJ2-7 | TRBV7-2 | . | .
CSVEIQYEAFF | TGCAGCGTTGAGATTCAGTATGAAGCTTTCTTT | TRBJ1-1 | TRBV29-1 | . | .
CSAQKSEQYF | TGCAGTGCCCAGAAATCCGAGCAGTACTTC | TRBJ2-7 | TRBV20-1 | few | .
CASSQRETQYF | TGTGCCAGCAGCCAACGAGAGACCCAGTACTTC | TRBJ2-5 | TRBV4-2 | . | .
CATSRDRGHEQYF | TGTGCCACCAGCAGAGACAGGGGACACGAGCAGTACTTC | TRBJ2-7 | TRBV15 | . | .
CASRWTVSYGYTF | TGTGCCAGCAGATGGACAGTTTCTTATGGCTACACCTTC | TRBJ1-2 | TRBV28 | . | .
CASSVRQGVSGNTIYF | TGTGCCAGCAGCGTACGACAGGGAGTTTCTGGAAACACCATATATTTT | TRBJ1-3 | TRBV9 | . | TRBD1
CASSQEGGYYGYTF | TGCGCCAGCAGTCAGGAAGGGGGATACTATGGCTACACCTTC | TRBJ1-2 | TRBV5-1 | . | .
CASSLLGDYGYTF | TGTGCCAGCAGCCTGCTAGGGGACTATGGCTACACCTTC | TRBJ1-2 | TRBV2 | once | .
CASSSWTDRQPQHF | TGTGCCAGCAGTTCCTGGACAGACCGGCAGCCCCAGCATTTT | TRBJ1-5 | TRBV28 | once | .
CASSDRSGLTDTQYF | TGTGCCAGCAGTGACCGAAGCGGCCTCACAGATACGCAGTATTTT | TRBJ2-3 | TRBV2 | . | .
CASSYPGLAGEDEQFF | TGTGCCAGCAGCTACCCGGGACTAGCGGGAGAGGATGAGCAGTTCTTC | TRBJ2-1 | TRBV7-3 | once | TRBD2
CASTVPGSYEQYF | TGTGCCAGCACCGTCCCAGGCTCCTACGAGCAGTACTTC | TRBJ2-7 | TRBV6-5 | few | .
CASSLAFREMDEQYF | TGCGCCAGCAGCTTGGCCTTCAGGGAAATGGATGAGCAGTACTTC | TRBJ2-7 | TRBV5-1 | . | .
CASSSLRGSGDFEQYF | TGTGCCAGCAGTTCCCTTAGGGGGTCGGGTGACTTCGAGCAGTACTTC | TRBJ2-7 | TRBV6-5 | . | .
CASSLRGLPGELFF | TGTGCCAGCAGCTTAAGAGGTCTTCCCGGGGAGCTGTTTTTT | TRBJ2-2 | TRBV7-3 | . | .
CASSSRLAGGTEQYF | TGTGCCAGTAGTTCCCGACTAGCGGGAGGGACCGAGCAGTACTTC | TRBJ2-7 | TRBV19 | . | TRBD2
CASGLRRESETQYF | TGTGCCAGCGGGCTACGCAGGGAATCGGAGACCCAGTACTTC | TRBJ2-5 | TRBV6-5 | . | .
CASSQGTGAESQHF | TGTGCCAGCAGCCAAGGAACAGGAGCAGAGTCCCAGCATTTT | TRBJ1-5 | TRBV3-1/TRBV3-2 | . | .
CASSEILRGGGYTF | TGTGCCAGCAGTGAGATTCTAAGGGGAGGAGGCTACACCTTC | TRBJ1-2 | TRBV2 | few | .
CASSSPWSYEQYF | TGTGCCAGCAGCTCCCCGTGGAGCTACGAGCAGTACTTC | TRBJ2-7 | TRBV7-2 | . | .
CASAFTPDRSEQFF | TGTGCTAGTGCCTTCACTCCAGACCGGAGTGAGCAGTTCTTC | TRBJ2-1 | TRBV12-5 | . | .
CASSPNYIESSPLHF | TGTGCCAGCTCACCAAACTATATAGAGAGTTCACCCCTCCACTTT | TRBJ1-6 | TRBV18 | . | .
CASSLPWSGGTEAFF | TGCGCCAGCAGCCTACCTTGGTCGGGGGGAACTGAAGCTTTCTTT | TRBJ1-1 | TRBV5-1 | . | .
CASSSRWGVSTGELFF | TGTGCCAGCAGCTCTAGGTGGGGGGTCAGCACCGGGGAGCTGTTTTTT | TRBJ2-2 | TRBV7-2 | . | .
CASSLLGSYNEQFF | TGTGCCAGCAGCCTACTAGGCTCCTACAATGAGCAGTTCTTC | TRBJ2-1 | TRBV5-6 | once | .